Presented here are 19 T cell receptor beta chains from one specimen sequenced in a study of PD-1 blockade in classical Hodgkin lymphoma. Data came from immunoSEQ multiplex PCR; TCRdb stores just in-frame clones and leaves some out. The repertoire includes about 30,000 clones, around 80% of them detected once, and approximately 0.81% sits in the top ten. Time point noted: cycle 4 day 1 (C4D1), after five to seven weeks of nivolumab. Each patient relapsed following autologous stem cell transplantation, and prior brentuximab vedotin exposure differed. Negative magnetic selection isolated CD4+ T cells from thawed PBMCs. The specimen was CD4+ T cells from blood, collected before the fourth cycle of nivolumab. These receptor sequences come from a human donor with classical Hodgkin lymphoma.

The table lists this clone with a count of one. The CDR3 is CASSVGFMGRGVQYF. Here the CDR3 DNA reads TGTGCCAGCAGCGTAGGGTTTATGGGCAGGGGGGTGCAGTACTTC. The chain has TRBV9 and TRBJ2-7; weak D call: TRBD1 (7 bases). There are 15 residues in the CDR3. The germline V gene has CDR1 SGDLS and CDR2 YYNGEE. V lost 0 bases to trimming and J lost 9 bases, with 19 bases between them.

The gene calls are TRBV10-3 and TRBJ2-6; maybe TRBD1 (5 bases). V lost 11 bases to trimming and J lost 2 bases, with 13 bases between them. The length of the CDR3 is 14 residues. The germline CDR1 and CDR2 sequences are ENHRY and SYGVKD. The CDR3 loop is CAARGATGANVLTF. The CDR3 DNA sequence: TGTGCCGCACGTGGGGCGACTGGGGCCAACGTCCTGACTTTC.

CDR3 bases: TGCGCCAGCAGCTTGGAGGGACAGGGGGCTTATGGCTACACCTTC. Its translation: CASSLEGQGAYGYTF. This chain uses TRBV5-1 with TRBJ1-2, with 12 bases fitting TRBD1. V shed 0 bases and J 5 bases; nucleotides not matched to a gene: 2. CDR3 size: 15 residues. CDR1 is SGHRS and CDR2 is YFSETQ in the germline V gene.

The chain has TRBV11-2 and TRBJ1-2; TRBD1 aligns across 10 bases. V lost 4 bases and J lost 4; bases outside the gene matches: 3. Germline V lookup: CDR1 SGHAT, CDR2 FQNNGV. The CDR3 spans 14 residues. CDR3 sequence: CASSSDRGVYGYTF. CDR3 coding DNA: TGTGCCAGCAGCTCGGACAGGGGGGTCTATGGCTACACCTTC.

This clone has more than one count but fewer than ten. The chain uses TRBV6-6 and TRBJ2-6; D gene uncertain. The CDR3 totals 14 residues. Germline V CDR1 and CDR2: MNHNY, SVGAGI (reference sequence). V was pared by 7 bases and J by 2 bases, with 9 bases between. The CDR3 DNA reads TGTGCCAGCACCCCCCTTGCTGGGGCCAACGTCCTGACTTTC. Protein product: CASTPLAGANVLTF.

This chain connects TRBV10-1 to TRBJ2-2; maybe TRBD2 (5 bases). CDR3 length equals 14 residues. Germline CDR1 is WNHNN and CDR2 is SYGVQD (reference sequence). Trimming shortened V by 3 bases and J by 5 bases, and 10 bases separated the two germline ends. In nucleotides, the CDR3 is TGCGCCAGCAGTGAACCTGGAGGAACCGGGGAGCTGTTTTTT. This translates into CASSEPGGTGELFF.

The chain links TRBV14 to TRBJ2-3; no clear D. The CDR3 runs to 13 residues. Trimming took off 4 bases at V and 3 bases at J, with 8 bases between the two ends. Germline lookup yields CDR1 SGHDN and CDR2 FVKESK. The CDR3 coding sequence is TGTGCCAGCAGCCCCCGGCTAACAGATACGCAGTATTTT. This gives the protein CASSPRLTDTQYF.

The V and J genes are TRBV20-1 and TRBJ2-5; D remains ambiguous. The CDR3 extends over 11 amino acids. Germline lookup yields CDR1 DFQATT and CDR2 SNEGSKA (reference sequence). V dropped 5 bases and J dropped 4 bases, with 8 bases sitting between them. Here the CDR3 reads CSALKGETQYF. As DNA, the CDR3 is TGCAGTGCTCTAAAGGGAGAGACCCAGTACTTC.

V is TRBV6-5 and J is TRBJ1-2; D uncertain. Germline CDR1 MNHEY, CDR2 SVGAGI. The CDR3 loop spans 15 amino acids. The ends were cut back, 4 bases at V and 5 bases at J, with 17 bases in the middle. The DNA for the CDR3 is TGTGCCAGCAGTTCCCCCCGGAACCCCTCGTATGGCTACACCTTC. Encoded protein: CASSSPRNPSYGYTF.

CDR3 residues: CASSLERGHQPQHF. CDR3 coding DNA: TGTGCCAGCAGTTTGGAGAGGGGGCATCAGCCCCAGCATTTT. The rearrangement uses TRBV28 and TRBJ1-5, with 7 nucleotides matching TRBD1. Germline V lookup: CDR1 MDHEN, CDR2 SYDVKM. The CDR3 loop spans 14 amino acids. With V trimmed by 3 bases and J by 5 bases, 4 bases remained unmatched.

This chain links TRBV7-9 with TRBJ1-1, with D unclear. V gave up 2 bases and J gave up 9 bases, with 16 bases separating them. There are 14 residues in the CDR3. Germline CDR1 is SEHNR and CDR2 is FQNEAQ (reference sequence). CDR3 amino acids: CASSLSEAPGKAFF. The DNA for the CDR3 is TGTGCCAGCAGCTTATCGGAAGCCCCGGGAAAAGCTTTCTTT.

The chain employs TRBV6-5 and TRBJ1-5; D ambiguous. V lost 4 bases, J lost 7 bases, and 11 bases lay in between. Germline V gene sequence: CDR1 MNHEY, CDR2 SVGAGI. This CDR3 contains 13 residues. The CDR3 nucleotides read TGTGCCAGCAGTTCTACTCGGACCCAGCCCCAGCATTTT. As protein: CASSSTRTQPQHF.

The rearrangement links TRBV9 to TRBJ1-3; 7 bases align to TRBD1. The CDR3 runs 16 residues. With V trimmed by 4 bases and J by 5 bases, 12 bases remained unmatched. Germline V lookup: CDR1 SGDLS, CDR2 YYNGEE. The CDR3 region has the DNA TGTGCCAGCAGCCCCGGGGACAGCAAAAACAGAAACACCATATATTTT. It translates to CASSPGDSKNRNTIYF.

This rearrangement joins TRBV14 to TRBJ1-2; D is uncertain. Per germline, CDR1 SGHDN and CDR2 FVKESK. The length of the CDR3 is 14 residues. Trimming shortened V by 0 bases and J by 4 bases, and 9 bases separated the two germline ends. The CDR3 DNA is TGTGCCAGCAGCCAAGATTCTCGCGGCTATGGCTACACCTTC. Its protein product is CASSQDSRGYGYTF.

The chain combines TRBV5-1 with TRBJ1-1, with a weak D call TRBD1 (5 bases). This CDR3 has 16 amino acids. Trimming stripped 4 bases from V and 5 bases from J, with 21 bases between. The germline V gene has CDR1 SGHRS and CDR2 YFSETQ. The CDR3 DNA follows: TGCGCCAGCAGCAGGCGTACATCCGGGACGGGGACTGAAGCTTTCTTT. Its translation is CASSRRTSGTGTEAFF.

This sequence joins TRBV30 and TRBJ2-5; 14 positions agree with TRBD2. The CDR3 is 17 residues long. The germline gives CDR1 GTSNPN, CDR2 SVGIG (reference sequence). V shed 3 bases, J shed 1 base, and the junction held 7 bases outside the gene matches. This CDR3 is CAWRRLAGGQFQETQYF. Written as DNA, the CDR3 is TGTGCCTGGAGAAGACTAGCGGGGGGGCAGTTCCAAGAGACCCAGTACTTC.

This chain connects TRBV30 to TRBJ1-1; D gene uncertain. The CDR3 consists of 13 residues. V dropped 2 bases and J dropped 3 bases, with 10 bases sitting between them. Germline V gene sequence: CDR1 GTSNPN, CDR2 SVGIG (reference sequence). The CDR3, as DNA: TGTGCCTGGAGTCATAAGGGCGACACTGAAGCTTTCTTT. Encoded protein: CAWSHKGDTEAFF.

The rearrangement links TRBV18 to TRBJ1-1, with D unresolved. CDR3 length: 13 amino acids. Germline lookup yields CDR1 KGHSH and CDR2 LQKENI. The V gene lost 6 bases and the J gene lost 1 base, with 9 bases spanning the gap. The CDR3 coding sequence is TGTGCCAGCTCTCGTGCCTGGAACACTGAAGCTTTCTTT. It encodes CASSRAWNTEAFF.

CDR3 nucleotides: TGTGCCAGCAGCTTCTCCTACGAGCAGTACTTC. Its translation: CASSFSYEQYF. The V and J genes are TRBV5-6 and TRBJ2-7; D gene uncertain. V lost 2 bases and J 0 bases, leaving 0 bases between the germline ends. This CDR3 comprises 11 residues. Germline loops: CDR1 SGHDT, CDR2 YYEEEE.